A selection of T cell receptor beta chains follows, all from one sample in a study of T-cell memory formation after mild COVID-19. TCRdb re-called the 5' RACE reads through MiXCR, storing one row per CDR3 protein. The sample has hundreds of thousands of distinct CDR3 sequences, approximately 13% seen once. The sequenced material came from PBMCs or a T cell subset sorted from them (not recorded which). The receptor source for this set is a man aged 18 to 29 who had mild COVID-19 (a few samples of this study predate the infection). Cell type and time point are not known. The CDR3 runs from the conserved cysteine through the conserved F or W. D genes are given only for firm matches. Rows may omit the clone size; those that give it use once, few, many or a size class.

J gene: TRBJ2-1
D gene: -
clone size: -
V gene: TRBV15
CDR3 protein: CATSRFGLSTTYNEQFF
CDR3 DNA: TGTGCCACCAGCAGGTTCGGACTTTCTACTACCTACAATGAGCAGTTCTTC

J gene: TRBJ1-2
D gene: TRBD1
clone size: -
V gene: TRBV7-9
CDR3 protein: CASSSTLTGVRGYTF
CDR3 DNA: TGTGCCAGCAGCTCTACACTGACAGGGGTGCGGGGCTACACCTTC

J gene: TRBJ1-6
D gene: -
clone size: many
V gene: TRBV20-1
CDR3 protein: CSARRGNSPLHF
CDR3 DNA: TGCAGTGCTAGAAGGGGGAATTCACCCCTCCACTTT

J gene: TRBJ2-7
D gene: -
clone size: many
V gene: TRBV6-2/TRBV6-3
CDR3 protein: CASKKPGPTYEQYF
CDR3 DNA: TGTGCCAGCAAGAAGCCGGGACCAACCTACGAGCAGTACTTC

J gene: TRBJ2-1
D gene: TRBD2
clone size: -
V gene: TRBV11-2
CDR3 protein: CASSASLAGGQYEQFF
CDR3 DNA: TGTGCCAGCAGCGCCAGCCTAGCGGGAGGGCAGTATGAGCAGTTCTTC

J gene: TRBJ2-2
D gene: -
clone size: -
V gene: TRBV7-2
CDR3 protein: CASDFLPLGELFF
CDR3 DNA: TGTGCCAGCGATTTCTTACCCCTTGGGGAGCTGTTTTTT

J gene: TRBJ1-2
D gene: -
clone size: few
V gene: TRBV7-9
CDR3 protein: CASSYEGGGYTF
CDR3 DNA: TGTGCCAGCAGCTACGAGGGGGGAGGCTACACCTTC

J gene: TRBJ1-3
D gene: -
clone size: -
V gene: TRBV5-6
CDR3 protein: CASSPGVASGNTIYF
CDR3 DNA: TGTGCCAGCAGCCCTGGGGTCGCGTCTGGAAACACCATATATTTT

J gene: TRBJ1-1
D gene: -
clone size: -
V gene: TRBV13
CDR3 protein: CASSFLLTEAFF
CDR3 DNA: TGTGCCAGCAGCTTCCTTCTCACTGAAGCTTTCTTT

J gene: TRBJ2-3
D gene: -
clone size: few
V gene: TRBV2
CDR3 protein: CASSRTRGIGTDTQYF
CDR3 DNA: TGTGCCAGCAGCAGGACCAGGGGAATCGGCACAGATACGCAGTATTTT

J gene: TRBJ1-1
D gene: TRBD1
clone size: many
V gene: TRBV12-3/TRBV12-4
CDR3 protein: CASSLMAGGTEAFF
CDR3 DNA: TGTGCCAGCAGTTTAATGGCAGGGGGAACTGAAGCTTTCTTT

J gene: TRBJ2-5
D gene: -
clone size: few
V gene: TRBV28
CDR3 protein: CASSPSRGESETQYF
CDR3 DNA: TGTGCCAGCAGTCCATCGAGAGGGGAGAGCGAGACCCAGTACTTC

J gene: TRBJ1-4
D gene: -
clone size: few
V gene: TRBV4-1
CDR3 protein: CASSQVQVRFEKLFF
CDR3 DNA: TGCGCCAGCAGCCAAGTTCAGGTTCGGTTTGAAAAACTGTTTTTT

J gene: TRBJ2-7
D gene: -
clone size: -
V gene: TRBV6-2/TRBV6-3
CDR3 protein: CASSWALVGEQYF
CDR3 DNA: TGTGCCAGCAGTTGGGCCCTGGTTGGGGAGCAGTACTTC

J gene: TRBJ1-3
D gene: -
clone size: -
V gene: TRBV6-5
CDR3 protein: CASSYSGRSAGNTIYF
CDR3 DNA: TGTGCCAGCAGTTACTCAGGGAGGTCGGCTGGAAACACCATATATTTT

J gene: TRBJ2-1
D gene: TRBD1
clone size: few
V gene: TRBV3-1
CDR3 protein: CASSQQGVAYNEQFF
CDR3 DNA: TGTGCCAGCAGCCAGCAGGGGGTGGCGTATAATGAGCAGTTCTTC

J gene: TRBJ1-2
D gene: -
clone size: -
V gene: TRBV6-2/TRBV6-3
CDR3 protein: CASSKTGPGGYTF
CDR3 DNA: TGTGCCAGCAGTAAGACAGGTCCTGGAGGCTACACCTTC

J gene: TRBJ2-7
D gene: TRBD1
clone size: -
V gene: TRBV12-3/TRBV12-4
CDR3 protein: CASSSGQGAGEQYF
CDR3 DNA: TGTGCCAGCAGTTCCGGACAGGGGGCGGGAGAGCAGTACTTC

J gene: TRBJ1-4
D gene: -
clone size: -
V gene: TRBV7-2
CDR3 protein: CASSPTPSGEKLFF
CDR3 DNA: TGTGCCAGCAGTCCCACGCCGTCCGGTGAAAAACTGTTTTTT

J gene: TRBJ2-1
D gene: -
clone size: -
V gene: TRBV29-1
CDR3 protein: CSVEDLSGRMNEQFF
CDR3 DNA: TGCAGCGTTGAAGATCTGTCAGGGAGGATGAATGAGCAGTTCTTC

J gene: TRBJ1-5
D gene: -
clone size: -
V gene: TRBV6-6
CDR3 protein: CASGTGNPPPAPQHF
CDR3 DNA: TGTGCCAGCGGCACAGGGAATCCCCCCCCAGCGCCCCAGCATTTT

J gene: TRBJ1-3
D gene: -
clone size: few
V gene: TRBV18
CDR3 protein: CASSPGASGNTIYF
CDR3 DNA: TGTGCCAGCTCACCAGGTGCCTCTGGAAACACCATATATTTT

J gene: TRBJ2-3
D gene: TRBD2
clone size: -
V gene: TRBV3-1
CDR3 protein: CASSQEGLRTDTQYF
CDR3 DNA: TGTGCCAGCAGCCAAGAGGGACTACGCACAGATACGCAGTATTTT

J gene: TRBJ2-7
D gene: TRBD2
clone size: many
V gene: TRBV7-2
CDR3 protein: CASSPTVWGGNYEQYF
CDR3 DNA: TGTGCCAGCAGCCCTACTGTCTGGGGAGGGAACTACGAGCAGTACTTC

J gene: TRBJ1-5
D gene: -
clone size: few
V gene: TRBV27
CDR3 protein: CASSIGGIGQPQHF
CDR3 DNA: TGTGCCAGCAGCATAGGGGGAATCGGTCAGCCCCAGCATTTT

J gene: TRBJ2-2
D gene: -
clone size: few
V gene: TRBV6-5
CDR3 protein: CASSYRGTPKITGELFF
CDR3 DNA: TGTGCCAGCAGTTACAGGGGCACTCCGAAAATCACCGGGGAGCTGTTTTTT

J gene: TRBJ2-3
D gene: TRBD1
clone size: few
V gene: TRBV15
CDR3 protein: CATSRGGGAGTDTQYF
CDR3 DNA: TGTGCCACCAGCAGAGGAGGGGGCGCTGGCACAGATACGCAGTATTTT

J gene: TRBJ2-1
D gene: TRBD2
clone size: few
V gene: TRBV20-1
CDR3 protein: CSARGTSGFNEQFF
CDR3 DNA: TGCAGTGCTAGAGGCACTAGCGGCTTCAATGAGCAGTTCTTC

J gene: TRBJ2-3
D gene: -
clone size: -
V gene: TRBV15
CDR3 protein: CATSRVPDTDTQYF
CDR3 DNA: TGTGCCACCAGCAGAGTGCCCGACACAGATACGCAGTATTTT

J gene: TRBJ2-7
D gene: -
clone size: few
V gene: TRBV4-3
CDR3 protein: CASSPRRGQHEQYF
CDR3 DNA: TGCGCCAGCAGCCCCCGGCGGGGGCAGCACGAGCAGTACTTC

J gene: TRBJ2-3
D gene: -
clone size: few
V gene: TRBV12-3/TRBV12-4
CDR3 protein: CASSPRGRLAAHGERGLDTQYF
CDR3 DNA: TGTGCCAGCAGTCCTAGAGGCCGTCTAGCGGCTCACGGAGAAAGGGGGTTAGATACGCAGTATTTT

J gene: TRBJ2-3
D gene: TRBD2
clone size: few
V gene: TRBV4-1
CDR3 protein: CASTRGLAGGSDTQYF
CDR3 DNA: TGCGCCAGCACCCGTGGCCTAGCGGGGGGGTCAGATACGCAGTATTTT

J gene: TRBJ1-5
D gene: -
clone size: many
V gene: TRBV7-2
CDR3 protein: CASSLEAWRGNNQPQHF
CDR3 DNA: TGTGCCAGCAGCTTAGAGGCATGGCGGGGGAACAATCAGCCCCAGCATTTT

J gene: TRBJ2-1
D gene: TRBD2
clone size: -
V gene: TRBV7-6
CDR3 protein: CASQGTSGGDEQFF
CDR3 DNA: TGTGCCAGCCAAGGGACTAGCGGGGGCGATGAGCAGTTCTTC

J gene: TRBJ2-1
D gene: -
clone size: -
V gene: TRBV27
CDR3 protein: CASSLSLTSYNEQFF
CDR3 DNA: TGTGCCAGCAGTTTATCACTAACTAGTTACAATGAGCAGTTCTTC

J gene: TRBJ2-7
D gene: -
clone size: -
V gene: TRBV29-1
CDR3 protein: CSIWTQIRGQYF
CDR3 DNA: TGCAGCATATGGACACAAATTAGGGGGCAGTACTTC

J gene: TRBJ2-2
D gene: -
clone size: few
V gene: TRBV4-2
CDR3 protein: CASSQDPRGPIGGTGELFF
CDR3 DNA: TGTGCCAGCAGCCAAGATCCTCGGGGGCCCATCGGGGGCACCGGGGAGCTGTTTTTT

J gene: TRBJ1-3
D gene: -
clone size: -
V gene: TRBV12-3/TRBV12-4
CDR3 protein: CASSFSPVAGNTIYF
CDR3 DNA: TGTGCCAGCAGTTTCTCCCCGGTGGCTGGAAACACCATATATTTT

J gene: TRBJ1-5
D gene: -
clone size: few
V gene: TRBV6-2/TRBV6-3
CDR3 protein: CASSYSRHSQPQHF
CDR3 DNA: TGTGCCAGCAGTTACAGCCGGCACAGTCAGCCCCAGCATTTT

J gene: TRBJ2-7
D gene: TRBD1
clone size: few
V gene: TRBV29-1
CDR3 protein: CSVRQGPSYEQYF
CDR3 DNA: TGCAGCGTGAGACAGGGGCCCTCCTACGAGCAGTACTTC

J gene: TRBJ2-7
D gene: TRBD1
clone size: -
V gene: TRBV4-3
CDR3 protein: CASSYAQGHYEQYF
CDR3 DNA: TGCGCCAGCAGCTACGCACAGGGGCACTACGAGCAGTACTTC

J gene: TRBJ2-4
D gene: -
clone size: -
V gene: TRBV28
CDR3 protein: CASSLRGGLAKNIQYF
CDR3 DNA: TGTGCCAGCAGTTTAAGGGGAGGCTTAGCCAAAAACATTCAGTACTTC

J gene: TRBJ2-3
D gene: TRBD2
clone size: -
V gene: TRBV5-1
CDR3 protein: CASSRGTSGADTQYF
CDR3 DNA: TGCGCCAGCAGCCGCGGGACTAGCGGGGCAGATACGCAGTATTTT

J gene: TRBJ2-7
D gene: -
clone size: -
V gene: TRBV7-2
CDR3 protein: CASSLDPYNEQYF
CDR3 DNA: TGTGCCAGCAGCTTAGACCCTTACAACGAGCAGTACTTC

J gene: TRBJ1-1
D gene: -
clone size: -
V gene: TRBV29-1
CDR3 protein: CRGTVLGEAFF
CDR3 DNA: TGCAGGGGAACCGTGCTGGGTGAAGCTTTCTTT

J gene: TRBJ2-1
D gene: TRBD1
clone size: -
V gene: TRBV6-2/TRBV6-3
CDR3 protein: CASSYHRQGEQFF
CDR3 DNA: TGTGCCAGCAGTTACCACAGACAGGGCGAGCAGTTCTTC

J gene: TRBJ1-5
D gene: TRBD1
clone size: -
V gene: TRBV5-1
CDR3 protein: CASSPQGLNQPQHF
CDR3 DNA: TGCGCCAGCAGCCCACAGGGGCTCAATCAGCCCCAGCATTTT

J gene: TRBJ1-5
D gene: TRBD1
clone size: -
V gene: TRBV3-1
CDR3 protein: CASSQSAGGLSGNQPQHF
CDR3 DNA: TGTGCCAGCAGCCAATCGGCAGGGGGCTTGAGTGGCAATCAGCCCCAGCATTTT

J gene: TRBJ2-7
D gene: -
clone size: -
V gene: TRBV12-5
CDR3 protein: CASGSSYEQYF
CDR3 DNA: TGTGCTAGTGGTTCTAGCTACGAGCAGTACTTC

J gene: TRBJ1-1
D gene: -
clone size: -
V gene: TRBV7-9
CDR3 protein: CASSSGWMNTEAFF
CDR3 DNA: TGTGCCAGCAGCTCAGGCTGGATGAACACTGAAGCTTTCTTT

J gene: TRBJ2-3
D gene: -
clone size: -
V gene: TRBV7-9
CDR3 protein: CAIEGADTQYF
CDR3 DNA: TGTGCCATAGAGGGGGCAGATACGCAGTATTTT

J gene: TRBJ1-5
D gene: -
clone size: few
V gene: TRBV3-1
CDR3 protein: CASSQGFRQPQHF
CDR3 DNA: TGTGCCAGCAGCCAGGGATTTCGCCAGCCCCAGCATTTT